Listed below are T cell receptor beta chains from one sample, sequenced in a study of T cell changes during pregnancy in multiple sclerosis. Data came from immunoSEQ multiplex PCR; TCRdb stores just in-frame clones and leaves some out. This table has roughly 40,000 clones, about 92% appearing once. Sequencing used peripheral blood, obtained before pregnancy. These receptors all come from a female donor with multiple sclerosis, enrolled in a pregnancy study. The CDR3 runs from the conserved cysteine through the conserved F or W. A D gene is named only where the DNA matches it firmly. Size values are once, few and many counts, or a class for expanded clones, and some rows have none.

NA,TRBV9,TRBD2,TRBJ2-3,CASSDMTSGRADGTDTQYF,TGTGCCAGCAGCGATATGACTAGCGGGAGGGCCGACGGCACAGATACGCAGTATTTT
NA,TRBV29-1,TRBD2,TRBJ2-7,CSVHSGSGYEQYF,TGCAGCGTTCATAGCGGGAGTGGGTACGAGCAGTACTTC
NA,TRBV19,TRBD1,TRBJ2-1,CASRQTGLGDEQFF,TGTGCCAGTAGGCAGACAGGGCTGGGGGATGAGCAGTTCTTC
NA,TRBV7-9,TRBD1,TRBJ1-4,CASSPGTGNEKLFF,TGTGCCAGCAGCCCCGGGACAGGGAATGAAAAACTGTTTTTT
NA,TRBV7-9,NA,TRBJ2-1,CASSLGAGLSNEQFF,TGTGCCAGCAGCTTAGGGGCAGGGTTGAGCAATGAGCAGTTCTTC
NA,TRBV28,TRBD1,TRBJ2-3,CASSSGGDQYTDTQYF,TGTGCCAGCAGTTCAGGGGGCGACCAGTACACAGATACGCAGTATTTT
NA,TRBV28,NA,TRBJ2-7,CASRDPGTNYEQYF,TGTGCCAGCAGGGACCCCGGGACAAATTACGAGCAGTACTTC
once,TRBV15,TRBD2,TRBJ2-1,CATSSFGTSGSDEQFF,TGTGCCACCAGCAGCTTCGGGACTAGCGGGAGCGATGAGCAGTTCTTC
NA,TRBV6-4,NA,TRBJ2-2,CASSDRAGTNTGELFF,TGTGCCAGCAGTGACCGGGCGGGCACGAACACCGGGGAGCTGTTTTTT
NA,TRBV4-3,TRBD1,TRBJ1-3,CASSQEATGVGHTIYF,TGCGCCAGCAGCCAAGAGGCGACAGGGGTGGGGCACACCATATATTTT
NA,TRBV7-9,NA,TRBJ1-2,CASSLGDSDYGYTF,TGTGCCAGCAGCTTAGGAGACTCCGACTATGGCTACACCTTC
NA,TRBV9,NA,TRBJ2-5,CASSVGGAVQETQYF,TGTGCCAGCAGCGTAGGGGGAGCGGTTCAAGAGACCCAGTACTTC
NA,TRBV28,TRBD2,TRBJ2-7,CASSLSGSSEQYF,TGTGCCAGCAGCCTCAGCGGGAGCAGCGAGCAGTACTTC
few,TRBV2,TRBD1,TRBJ1-5,CASRETGGILPQHF,TGTGCCAGCAGAGAAACAGGGGGGATTCTGCCCCAGCATTTT
NA,TRBV10-3,NA,TRBJ1-3,CAISEILGQGGNTIYF,TGTGCCATCAGTGAGATACTCGGGCAGGGTGGAAACACCATATATTTT
few,TRBV6-4,TRBD1,TRBJ2-1,CASSDGTGGNEQFF,TGTGCCAGCAGTGACGGGACAGGGGGCAATGAGCAGTTCTTC
NA,TRBV19,NA,TRBJ2-2,CASRPTGTGELFF,TGTGCCAGTAGACCTACAGGTACCGGGGAGCTGTTTTTT
NA,TRBV5-1,TRBD2,TRBJ2-5,CASSLVREGETQYF,TGCGCCAGCAGCTTGGTAAGGGAGGGAGAGACCCAGTACTTC
NA,TRBV10-1,TRBD1,TRBJ1-5,CASRGTARGQPQHF,TGCGCCAGCAGGGGGACAGCTCGAGGTCAGCCCCAGCATTTT
NA,TRBV11-2,NA,TRBJ2-3,CASSPPGTDTQYF,TGTGCCAGCAGCCCCCCGGGCACAGATACGCAGTATTTT
NA,TRBV7-2,TRBD1,TRBJ1-5,CASSYRGGTQPQHF,TGTGCCAGCAGCTACAGGGGAGGCACTCAGCCCCAGCATTTT
NA,TRBV10-2,NA,TRBJ2-3,CASSAAAQRTQYF,TGCGCCAGCAGTGCGGCGGCCCAGCGTACGCAGTATTTT
NA,TRBV19,NA,TRBJ1-4,CASSRTGNEKLFF,TGTGCCAGTAGTCGTACAGGAAATGAAAAACTGTTTTTT
NA,TRBV7-6,TRBD2,TRBJ2-1,CASSHLSGNEQDNEQFF,TGTGCCAGCAGCCACCTTAGCGGGAACGAACAGGACAATGAGCAGTTCTTC
NA,TRBV19,TRBD1,TRBJ1-5,CASSTTGGNQPQHF,TGTGCCAGTAGTACTACAGGGGGCAATCAGCCCCAGCATTTT
NA,TRBV5-6,NA,TRBJ2-7,CASSLVALSPYEQYF,TGTGCCAGCAGCTTGGTAGCTCTGAGCCCCTACGAGCAGTACTTC
NA,TRBV19,NA,TRBJ1-1,CASMGGLGTEAFF,TGTGCCAGTATGGGGGGTCTGGGCACTGAAGCTTTCTTT
NA,TRBV5-1,NA,TRBJ1-1,CASSLEPGWPPEAFF,TGCGCCAGCAGCTTGGAACCAGGCTGGCCACCAGAAGCTTTCTTT
NA,TRBV5-6,NA,TRBJ2-7,CASSLAGAPYEQYF,TGTGCCAGCAGCTTGGCAGGGGCGCCCTACGAGCAGTACTTC
NA,TRBV5-6,TRBD1,TRBJ1-3,CASSLMDRVYRGNTIYF,TGTGCCAGCAGCTTGATGGACAGGGTGTATCGTGGAAACACCATATATTTT
NA,TRBV5-1,TRBD1,TRBJ2-1,CASSSGTGGYEQFF,TGCGCCAGCAGCTCCGGGACAGGGGGGTATGAGCAGTTCTTC
NA,TRBV5-1,TRBD1,TRBJ1-2,CASSNRDRGLRAYGYTF,TGCGCCAGCAGCAACCGGGACAGGGGTCTCCGGGCCTATGGCTACACCTTC
NA,TRBV5-6,NA,TRBJ2-1,CASSLVSEQFF,TGTGCCAGCAGCTTAGTTAGCGAGCAGTTCTTC
NA,TRBV5-1,TRBD2,TRBJ2-5,CASSPLAGAKETQYF,TGCGCCAGCAGCCCATTAGCGGGAGCGAAAGAGACCCAGTACTTC
NA,TRBV10-3,NA,TRBJ1-5,CAISEHLPRGSGKPQHF,TGTGCCATCAGTGAGCACCTCCCCAGGGGCAGTGGAAAGCCCCAGCATTTT
NA,TRBV4-1,NA,TRBJ2-2,CASSWRRDNTGELFF,TGCGCCAGCAGCTGGAGGAGAGATAACACCGGGGAGCTGTTTTTT
NA,TRBV20-1,NA,TRBJ2-7,CSAQNYEQYF,TGCAGTGCTCAAAATTACGAGCAGTACTTC
NA,TRBV6-5,TRBD2,TRBJ2-7,CASTHKYGRAVEQYF,TGTGCCAGCACCCACAAGTACGGGAGGGCAGTCGAGCAGTACTTC